This entry is about one TCR beta chain. The antigen is undetermined. CD8 cells regarded as naive lacked CD45RO, were positively chosen for CCR7, and omitted terminally differentiated effector memory CD45RA+ cells. Participating donors were healthy, HIV-negative adults free of recent acute infections or vaccinations. This record comes from a study of shared clonotypes between healthy human individuals. Broader study findings: Sequencing depth was expected to influence donor clonotype sharing.

CDR1 is SGHNT and CDR2 is YYREEE in the germline V gene (reference sequence). The length of the CDR3 is 14 residues. V lost 0 bases and J lost 4, with 8 bases in between. Generated by immunoSEQ multiplex PCR, the TCRdb table keeps only in-frame clones and is missing some. The table shows about 2 million clones, with approximately 94% occurring only once. The TCR was taken from a man between 18 and 29 years old in good health. The sample consisted of naive CD8+ T cells sorted from blood. The V call is TRBV5-4, the J call TRBJ2-1; D is unclear. CDR3 coding DNA: TGTGCCAGCAGCTTGGGAGGTCGATACAATGAGCAGTTCTTC. It yields the protein CASSLGGRYNEQFF.